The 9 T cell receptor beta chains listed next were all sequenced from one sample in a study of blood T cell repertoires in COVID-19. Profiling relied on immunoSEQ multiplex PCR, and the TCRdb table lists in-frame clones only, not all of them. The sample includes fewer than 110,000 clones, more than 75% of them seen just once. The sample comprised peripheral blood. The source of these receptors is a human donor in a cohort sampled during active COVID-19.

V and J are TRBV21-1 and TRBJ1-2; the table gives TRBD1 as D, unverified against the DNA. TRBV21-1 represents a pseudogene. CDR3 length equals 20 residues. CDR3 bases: TGTGCCAGCAGCAATCTGACCTTAGGGGCAGGGGGCGCGGGCAGCTATGGCTACACCTTC. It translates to CASSNLTLGAGGAGSYGYTF.

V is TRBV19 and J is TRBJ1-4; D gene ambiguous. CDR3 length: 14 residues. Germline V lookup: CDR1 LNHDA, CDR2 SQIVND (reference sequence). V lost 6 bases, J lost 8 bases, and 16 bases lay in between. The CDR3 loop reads CASRGVAAGEKLFF. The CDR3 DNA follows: TGTGCCAGTAGAGGAGTTGCTGCGGGGGAAAAACTGTTTTTT. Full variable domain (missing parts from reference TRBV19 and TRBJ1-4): DGGITQSPKYLFRKEGQNVTLSCEQNLNHDAMYWYRQDPGQGLRLIYYSQIVNDFQKGDIAEGYSVSREKKESFPLTVTSAQKNPTAFYLCASRGVAAGEKLFFGSGTQLSVL.

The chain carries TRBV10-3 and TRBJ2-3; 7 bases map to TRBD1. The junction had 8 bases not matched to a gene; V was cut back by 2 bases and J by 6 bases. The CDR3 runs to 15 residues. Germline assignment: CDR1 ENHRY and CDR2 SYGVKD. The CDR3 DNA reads TGTGCCATCAGTGAGGAGGGGGCGGGTGGCGATACGCAGTATTTT. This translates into CAISEEGAGGDTQYF.

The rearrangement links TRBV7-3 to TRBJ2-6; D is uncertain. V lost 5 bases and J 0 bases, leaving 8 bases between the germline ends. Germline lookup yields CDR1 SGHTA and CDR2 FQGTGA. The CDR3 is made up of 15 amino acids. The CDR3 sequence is CASSAHTSGANVLTF. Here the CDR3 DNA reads TGTGCCAGCAGCGCGCATACCTCTGGGGCCAACGTCCTGACTTTC.

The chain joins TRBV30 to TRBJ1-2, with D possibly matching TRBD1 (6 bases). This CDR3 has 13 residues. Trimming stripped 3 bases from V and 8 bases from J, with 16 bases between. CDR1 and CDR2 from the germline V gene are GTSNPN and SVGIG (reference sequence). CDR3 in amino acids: CAWRARGMEGYTF. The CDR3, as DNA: TGTGCCTGGAGGGCCAGGGGAATGGAGGGCTACACCTTC.

The CDR3 DNA reads TGTGCCAGCAGCTTACTGCAGGGGGCTTTGGAGACCCAGTACTTC. Protein: CASSLLQGALETQYF. The chain joins TRBV7-2 to TRBJ2-5; 8 bases line up with TRBD1. V was clipped by 2 bases and J by 5 bases; unmatched bases: 7. This CDR3 comprises 15 residues. CDR1 SGHTA and CDR2 FQGNSA come from the germline V gene.

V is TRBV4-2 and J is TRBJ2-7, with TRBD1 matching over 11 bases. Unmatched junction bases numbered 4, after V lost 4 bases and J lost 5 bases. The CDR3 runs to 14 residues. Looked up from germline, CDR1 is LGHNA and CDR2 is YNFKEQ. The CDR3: CASSLPDRGHEQYF. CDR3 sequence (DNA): TGTGCCAGCAGCCTCCCGGACAGGGGGCACGAGCAGTACTTC.

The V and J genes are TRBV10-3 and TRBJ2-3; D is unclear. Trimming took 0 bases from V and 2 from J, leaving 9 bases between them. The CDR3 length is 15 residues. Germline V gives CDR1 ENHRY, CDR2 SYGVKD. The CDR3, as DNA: TGTGCCATCAGTGAGTCGGCGGTGGCCACAGATACGCAGTATTTT. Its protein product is CAISESAVATDTQYF.

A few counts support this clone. CDR3 sequence: CASTQSGGTEAFF. CDR3 in DNA: TGTGCCAGCACCCAGTCTGGAGGAACTGAAGCTTTCTTT. This chain uses TRBV27 with TRBJ1-1, with D hard to call. This CDR3 is 13 amino acids long. Germline CDR1 reads MNHEY; CDR2 reads SMNVEV (reference sequence). V shed 7 bases and J shed 5 bases, with 14 bases lying between them.